This TCR beta chain comes out of a study of control samples from healthy donors and cancer patients. The CDR3 totals 16 residues. Trimming at V came to 3 bases and at J to 7 bases, leaving 5 bases not matched to a gene. Per germline, CDR1 MGHDK and CDR2 SYGVNS. Sequenced by immunoSEQ multiplex PCR; TCRdb stores in-frame clones only, minus some. Among 95,000 to 150,000 clones listed, 87% were seen once. The chain combines TRBV25-1 with TRBJ2-1, with TRBD2 matching over 14 bases. The sequence came from a man in his forties in good health. The sequencing input was blood. The CDR3 reads CASSDMTSGGANEQFF. The CDR3 DNA reads as TGTGCCAGCAGTGACATGACTAGCGGGGGGGCGAATGAGCAGTTCTTC.